This T cell receptor beta chain emerged from a study of PD-1 blockade in classical Hodgkin lymphoma. As for the study in general: With a 2-week interval, patients received intravenous nivolumab at 3 mg/kg. Study-level findings and limits: CD4+ but not CD8+ TCR diversity rose significantly by C4D1. Baseline TCR diversity was reportedly lower in newly diagnosed patients than healthy donors. Complete responders' baseline diversity resembled that of newly diagnosed patients.

No patient escaped relapse after autologous stem cell transplantation, and brentuximab vedotin exposure varied. On this clone: What it binds is unknown.

Repertoires were generated with immunoSEQ multiplex PCR, while TCRdb's copy carries only in-frame clones and drops some. The table has approximately 52,000 clones, around two thirds seen once. This clonotype originated in a human donor with classical Hodgkin lymphoma. Sequencing was performed on peripheral blood mononuclear cells (PBMCs), taken before the second cycle of nivolumab.

The CDR3 DNA is TGTGCCACCAGCAGCTGGACAGGGAACACTGAAGCTTTCTTT. This sequence encodes CATSSWTGNTEAFF. The chain has TRBV15 and TRBJ1-1; TRBD1 matches 7 bases. V shed 3 bases and J 1 base; nucleotides not matched to a gene: 2. CDR1 and CDR2 from the germline V gene are LNHNV and YYDKDF (reference sequence). The CDR3 runs 14 residues.